This T cell receptor beta chain was found in a study of long-term antiretroviral therapy in people with HIV. At the survey level, the v3.0 immunoSEQ assay was run. Sequenced by immunoSEQ multiplex PCR; TCRdb stores in-frame clones only, minus some. The sample includes some 25,000 clones, 75% to 85% of them seen just once. V lost 6 bases, J lost 8 bases, and 16 bases lay in between. The CDR3 covers 13 residues. The germline CDR1 and CDR2 sequences are MNHEY and SMNVEV (reference sequence). Each specimen consisted of 1-10 million cryopreserved PBMC prior to extraction of DNA. The gene calls are TRBV27 and TRBJ1-2; unclear D gene. The TCR originated in a man in his fifties with HIV. Here the sequenced sample was unsorted PBMCs, taken 3 years after starting antiretroviral therapy. The CDR3 coding sequence is TGTGCCAGCAGAGGAGGCAGCCCGGGAGGCTACACCTTC. Amino acids: CASRGGSPGGYTF.